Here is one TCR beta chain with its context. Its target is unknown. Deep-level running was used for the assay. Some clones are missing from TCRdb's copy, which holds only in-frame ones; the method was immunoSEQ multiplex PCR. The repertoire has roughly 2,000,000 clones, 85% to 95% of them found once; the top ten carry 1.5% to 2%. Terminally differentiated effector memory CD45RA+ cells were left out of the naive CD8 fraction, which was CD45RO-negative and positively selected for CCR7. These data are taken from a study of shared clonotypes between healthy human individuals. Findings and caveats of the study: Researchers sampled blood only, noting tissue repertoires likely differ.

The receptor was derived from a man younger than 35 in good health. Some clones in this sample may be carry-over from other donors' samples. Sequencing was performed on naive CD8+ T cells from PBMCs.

The CDR3 is CASSQVLLGTYEQYF. Here the CDR3 DNA reads TGCGCCAGCAGCCAAGTGCTCCTGGGAACCTACGAGCAGTACTTC. The V and J genes are TRBV4-1 and TRBJ2-7; D gene ambiguous. Germline CDR1 and CDR2: MGHRA and YSYEKL. This CDR3 is built from 15 residues. V gave up 1 base and J gave up 2 bases, with 12 bases separating them.